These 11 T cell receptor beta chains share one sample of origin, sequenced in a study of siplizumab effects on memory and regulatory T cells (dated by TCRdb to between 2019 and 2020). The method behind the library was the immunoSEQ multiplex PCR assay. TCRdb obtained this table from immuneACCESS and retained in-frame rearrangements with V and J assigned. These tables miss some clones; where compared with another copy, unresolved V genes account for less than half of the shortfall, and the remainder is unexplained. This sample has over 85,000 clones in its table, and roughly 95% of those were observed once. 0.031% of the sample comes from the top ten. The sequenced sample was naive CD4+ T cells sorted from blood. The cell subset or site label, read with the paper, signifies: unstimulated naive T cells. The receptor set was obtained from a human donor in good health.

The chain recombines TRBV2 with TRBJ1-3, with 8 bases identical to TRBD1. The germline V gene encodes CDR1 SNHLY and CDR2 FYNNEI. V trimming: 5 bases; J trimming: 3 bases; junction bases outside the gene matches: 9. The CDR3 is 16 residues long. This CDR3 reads CASSPQIGTGGNTIYF. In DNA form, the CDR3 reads TGTGCCAGCAGTCCACAAATTGGGACAGGTGGAAACACCATATATTTT.

In DNA, the CDR3 is TGTGCCAGCAGTGACTCGAACAGGGGCGGCACAGATACGCAGTATTTT. Its protein product is CASSDSNRGGTDTQYF. This chain uses TRBV6-4 with TRBJ2-3; 7 nucleotides match TRBD1. Germline V gene data show CDR1 as MRHNA and CDR2 as SNTAGT. This CDR3 comprises 16 residues. With 0 bases clipped from V and 1 base from J, the junction kept 4 bases outside the gene matches.

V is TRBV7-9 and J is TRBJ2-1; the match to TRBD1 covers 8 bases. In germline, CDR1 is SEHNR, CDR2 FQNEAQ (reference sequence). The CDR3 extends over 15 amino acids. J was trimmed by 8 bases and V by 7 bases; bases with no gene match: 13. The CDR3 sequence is CASTTWGQVNDEQFF. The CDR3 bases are TGTGCCAGCACGACCTGGGGACAGGTAAACGATGAGCAGTTCTTC.

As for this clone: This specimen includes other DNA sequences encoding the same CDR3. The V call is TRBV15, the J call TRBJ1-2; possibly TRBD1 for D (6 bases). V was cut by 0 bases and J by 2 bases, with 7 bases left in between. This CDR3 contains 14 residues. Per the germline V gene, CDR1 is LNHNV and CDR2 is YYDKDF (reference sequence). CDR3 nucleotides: TGTGCCACCAGCAGAGATACAGGGAACTATGGCTACACCTTC. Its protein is CATSRDTGNYGYTF.

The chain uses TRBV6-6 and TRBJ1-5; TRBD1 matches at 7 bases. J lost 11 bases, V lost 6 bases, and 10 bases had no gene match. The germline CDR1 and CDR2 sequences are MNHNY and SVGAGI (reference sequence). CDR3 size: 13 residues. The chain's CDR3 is CASSFGTVNSQHF. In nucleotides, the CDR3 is TGTGCCAGCAGCTTCGGGACAGTCAATTCCCAGCATTTT.

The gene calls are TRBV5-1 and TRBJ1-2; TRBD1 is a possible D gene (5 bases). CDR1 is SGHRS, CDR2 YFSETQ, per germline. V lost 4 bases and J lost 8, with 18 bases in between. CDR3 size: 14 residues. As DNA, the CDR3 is TGCGCCAGCAGCCCGGCGGTGCAGGGCTTGGGCTACACCTTC. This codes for CASSPAVQGLGYTF.

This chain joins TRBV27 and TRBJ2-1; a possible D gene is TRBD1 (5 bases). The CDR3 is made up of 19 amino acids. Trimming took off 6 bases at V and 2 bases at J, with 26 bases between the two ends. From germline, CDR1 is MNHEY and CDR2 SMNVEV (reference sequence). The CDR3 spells CASSSPDSLVLQPYNEQFF. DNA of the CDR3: TGTGCCAGCAGCTCCCCCGACAGTCTTGTCTTGCAACCCTACAATGAGCAGTTCTTC.

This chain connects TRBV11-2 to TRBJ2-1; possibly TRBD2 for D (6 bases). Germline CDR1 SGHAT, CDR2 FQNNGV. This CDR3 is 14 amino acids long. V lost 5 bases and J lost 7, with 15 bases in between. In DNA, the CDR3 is TGTGCCAGCAGCCCGACGACGGGGAGGAATGAGCAGTTCTTC. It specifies CASSPTTGRNEQFF.

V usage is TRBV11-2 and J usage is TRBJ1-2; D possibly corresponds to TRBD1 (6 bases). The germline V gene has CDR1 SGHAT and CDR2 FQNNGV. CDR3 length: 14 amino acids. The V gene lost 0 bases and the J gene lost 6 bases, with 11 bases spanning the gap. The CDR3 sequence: CASSLDRGTDGYTF. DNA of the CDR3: TGTGCCAGCAGCTTAGACAGGGGAACCGATGGCTACACCTTC. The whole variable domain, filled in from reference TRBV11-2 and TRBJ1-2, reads EAGVAQSPRYKIIEKRQSVAFWCNPISGHATLYWYQQILGQGPKLLIQFQNNGVVDDSQLPKDRFSAERLKGVDSTLKIQPAKLEDSAVYLCASSLDRGTDGYTFGSGTRLTVV.

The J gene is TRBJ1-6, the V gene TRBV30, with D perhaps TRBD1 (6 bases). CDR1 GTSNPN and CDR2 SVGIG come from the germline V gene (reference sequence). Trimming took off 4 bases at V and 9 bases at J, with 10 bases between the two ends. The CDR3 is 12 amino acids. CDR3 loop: CAWNQGFSPLHF. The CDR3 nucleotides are TGTGCCTGGAACCAGGGGTTTTCACCCCTCCACTTT.

CDR3 sequence: CASSDRGGLGELFF. CDR3 in DNA: TGTGCCAGCAGTGATAGGGGTGGTCTCGGGGAGCTGTTTTTT. The gene calls are TRBV25-1 and TRBJ2-2; D perhaps matches TRBD1 (5 bases). The CDR3 sequence is 14 residues long. V dropped 3 bases and J dropped 7 bases, with 12 bases sitting between them. The germline V gene has CDR1 MGHDK and CDR2 SYGVNS. The full variable domain, its missing parts supplied by reference TRBV25-1 and TRBJ2-2, is EADIYQTPRYLVIGTGKKITLECSQTMGHDKMYWYQQDPGMELHLIHYSYGVNSTEKGDLSSESTVSRIRTEHFPLTLESARPSHTSQYLCASSDRGGLGELFFGEGSRLTVL.